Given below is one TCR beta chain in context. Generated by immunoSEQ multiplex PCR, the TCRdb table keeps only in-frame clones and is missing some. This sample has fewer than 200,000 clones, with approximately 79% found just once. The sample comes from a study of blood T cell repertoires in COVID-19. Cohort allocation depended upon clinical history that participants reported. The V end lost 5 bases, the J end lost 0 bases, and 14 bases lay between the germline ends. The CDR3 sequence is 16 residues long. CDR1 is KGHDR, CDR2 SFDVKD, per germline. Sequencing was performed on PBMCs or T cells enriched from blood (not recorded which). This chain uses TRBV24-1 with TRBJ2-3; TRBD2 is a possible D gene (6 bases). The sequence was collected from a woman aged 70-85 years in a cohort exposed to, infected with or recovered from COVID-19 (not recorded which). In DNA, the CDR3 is TGTGCCACCAGTGGCGAGGAGGGTACTAGCACAGATACGCAGTATTTT. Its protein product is CATSGEEGTSTDTQYF.